This TCR beta chain was sequenced in a study of blood T cells in healthy people across ages. Turning to the study itself: Template-switching capture recovered about one barcoded beta molecule per two T cells.

The authors drew around 9.3 milliliters of peripheral blood from each donor. CDR1 and CDR2 (germline): SGHTA, FQGNSA. Deletions cut 5 bases from V and 7 bases from J, with 16 bases between. The CDR3 is 14 amino acids. This clonotype was seen a few times. Combining a sample-barcoded 5' primer with a J-beta primer mix, a second PCR ran for roughly 6 to 12 cycles. One entry per CDR3 protein results from TCRdb running MiXCR on the 5' RACE reads. The sample contains 700,000 to 850,000 distinct CDR3 sequences, 35% to 40% of which appear only once. Sequenced: blood. The origin of this receptor is a man aged 18 to 30 in good health. The chain combines TRBV7-2 with TRBJ2-3, with no clear D. The CDR3 DNA sequence: TGTGCCAGCAGCAACTCCGAGGCTGGAAATACGCAGTATTTT. It is translated as CASSNSEAGNTQYF.